The 30 T cell receptor beta chains below were found in one sample sequenced in a study of PD-1 blockade in classical Hodgkin lymphoma. The assay was immunoSEQ multiplex PCR, and TCRdb's table has in-frame clones only and misses some. The table includes about 100,000 clones, around 89% detected once. Following autologous stem cell transplantation, relapse occurred in every patient, and exposure to brentuximab vedotin varied. This sample comprised peripheral blood mononuclear cells (PBMCs), obtained before the second cycle of nivolumab. These receptors came from a human donor with classical Hodgkin lymphoma.

This clone appeared once. V usage is TRBV29-1 and J usage is TRBJ1-1, with a possible D match to TRBD1 (6 bases). Trimming took off 0 bases at V and 2 bases at J, with 10 bases between the two ends. Germline V gene data show CDR1 as SQVTM and CDR2 as ANQGSEA. The CDR3 length is 14 residues. The CDR3 nucleotides are TGCAGCGTTGAAGAGGGGGGACACAACACTGAAGCTTTCTTT. This translates into CSVEEGGHNTEAFF.

The chain links TRBV28 to TRBJ1-2, with D hard to call. The CDR3 extends over 13 amino acids. V was shortened by 2 bases and J by 11 bases, with 15 bases between the two germline ends. Looked up from germline, CDR1 is MDHEN and CDR2 is SYDVKM. The CDR3 reads CASSLRHLYSYTF. CDR3 nucleotides: TGTGCCAGCAGTTTACGACACCTCTATAGTTACACCTTC.

This clone was recorded at least ten times. This chain uses TRBV27 with TRBJ1-5; D is ambiguous. V was clipped by 0 bases and J by 2 bases, with 17 bases between them. Germline lookup yields CDR1 MNHEY and CDR2 SMNVEV (reference sequence). The CDR3 covers 18 residues. The DNA of the CDR3 is TGTGCCAGCAGTTTATCCGGGCGGTTCCTCAAAGGCAATCAGCCCCAGCATTTT. Residues: CASSLSGRFLKGNQPQHF.

V and J are TRBV6-1 and TRBJ2-5, with D uncertain. The J call may be in error: the DNA end matches TRBJ2-7 better. CDR1 is MNHNS, CDR2 SASEGT, per germline. This CDR3 region has 11 residues. The CDR3 region is CASSEGYEQYF. In nucleotides, the CDR3 is TGTGCCAGCAGTGAGGGCTACGAGCAGTACTTC.

The rearrangement links TRBV18 to TRBJ2-7, with D perhaps matching TRBD1 (6 bases). This CDR3 comprises 14 residues. Germline lookup yields CDR1 KGHSH and CDR2 LQKENI. The V end was cut by 6 bases, the J end by 0 bases, with 12 bases between. As DNA, the CDR3 is TGTGCCAGCTCCGGAACAGGGCCCTCCTACGAGCAGTACTTC. It is translated as CASSGTGPSYEQYF.

CDR3 region: CASSPTSGGQETQYF. The CDR3, as DNA: TGTGCCAGCAGCCCTACTAGCGGGGGCCAAGAGACCCAGTACTTC. This chain uses TRBV9 with TRBJ2-5, with 11 bases that match TRBD2. CDR1 and CDR2 from the germline V gene are SGDLS and YYNGEE. The V gene end was trimmed by 4 bases and the J gene end by 1 base; junction bases not matched to a gene: 3. This CDR3 contains 15 residues.

Comments on this clone: Other DNA variants within this sample encode the same CDR3. The V and J genes are TRBV30 and TRBJ2-7; the match to TRBD1 covers 8 bases. V gave up 0 bases and J gave up 0 bases; unmatched junction bases: 4. Germline V lookup: CDR1 GTSNPN, CDR2 SVGIG (reference sequence). There are 15 residues in the CDR3. The chain's CDR3 is CAWSVGTGSSYEQYF. CDR3 sequence (DNA): TGTGCCTGGAGTGTTGGGACAGGAAGCTCCTACGAGCAGTACTTC.

V gene TRBV18 combines with J gene TRBJ1-2; no clear D. The V gene's germline CDR1 is KGHSH and CDR2 LQKENI. The CDR3 is 15 residues long. With 3 bases removed from V and 2 bases from J, the gap between germline ends came to 13 bases. CDR3 in amino acids: CASSPPPGINYGYTF. The CDR3 DNA follows: TGTGCCAGCTCACCCCCCCCAGGAATCAACTATGGCTACACCTTC. Combining the CDR3 with reference TRBV18 and TRBJ1-2 gives the whole variable domain NAGVMQNPRHLVRRRGQEARLRCSPMKGHSHVYWYRQLPEEGLKFMVYLQKENIIDESGMPKERFSAEFPKEGPSILRIQQVVRGDSAAYFCASSPPPGINYGYTFGSGTRLTVV.

The chain couples TRBV19 to TRBJ1-4; no reliable D call. The germline V gene encodes CDR1 LNHDA and CDR2 SQIVND (reference sequence). Trimming took off 6 bases at V and 0 bases at J, with 11 bases between the two ends. The CDR3 loop spans 15 amino acids. CDR3 sequence (DNA): TGTGCCAGTAGACCTCGACTTGCAACTAATGAAAAACTGTTTTTT. Protein product: CASRPRLATNEKLFF.

This sequence joins TRBV11-2 and TRBJ2-1; TRBD2 might be the D (5 bases). The CDR3 totals 17 residues. The V gene lost 0 bases and the J gene lost 7 bases, with 19 bases spanning the gap. From germline, CDR1 is SGHAT and CDR2 FQNNGV. In DNA, the CDR3 is TGTGCCAGCAGCTTAGACCCCCGTGGTCGCTCGGGGAATGAGCAGTTCTTC. Its protein product is CASSLDPRGRSGNEQFF.

The chain joins TRBV6-5 to TRBJ2-1, with 10 bases aligning to TRBD1. Trimming removed 4 bases from V and 6 bases from J; junction bases left unmatched: 6. The germline V gene encodes CDR1 MNHEY and CDR2 SVGAGI. The CDR3 is 15 residues long. CDR3 protein: CASSWGTGVPNEQFF. The CDR3 DNA reads TGTGCCAGCAGTTGGGGGACAGGGGTCCCCAATGAGCAGTTCTTC.

The chain recombines TRBV5-4 with TRBJ2-7; possibly TRBD2 for D (6 bases). Germline V lookup: CDR1 SGHNT, CDR2 YYREEE (reference sequence). Trimming cost V 5 bases and J 0 bases, with 18 bases left between them. This CDR3 spans 16 amino acids. CDR3 in amino acids: CASSWDSGTVSYEQYF. The CDR3 region has the DNA TGTGCCAGCAGTTGGGACTCTGGGACGGTCTCCTACGAGCAGTACTTC.

V is TRBV2 and J is TRBJ2-2, with 8 nucleotides matching TRBD1. V trimming: 5 bases; J trimming: 4 bases; junction bases outside the gene matches: 0. The CDR3 sequence is 13 residues long. Germline loops: CDR1 SNHLY, CDR2 FYNNEI. The CDR3 DNA follows: TGTGCCAGCAGTCAGGGGGCCACCGGGGAGCTGTTTTTT. Translated, it gives CASSQGATGELFF.

This clone was counted once. The V gene is TRBV9, the J gene TRBJ2-3; TRBD2 aligns across 12 bases. The CDR3 covers 16 residues. J was trimmed by 1 base and V by 3 bases; bases with no gene match: 3. Germline V gives CDR1 SGDLS, CDR2 YYNGEE. In nucleotides, the CDR3 is TGTGCCAGCAGCGCGAGACTAGCGGGGGGCACAGATACGCAGTATTTT. Translating gives CASSARLAGGTDTQYF.

The chain uses TRBV30 and TRBJ1-2; D ambiguous. The germline V and J ends were trimmed by 1 base and 3 bases, with 9 bases remaining between them. The germline gives CDR1 GTSNPN, CDR2 SVGIG (reference sequence). This CDR3 region has 13 residues. As DNA, the CDR3 is TGTGCCTGGAGTGCAGGTCGGGACTATGGCTACACCTTC. Its translation is CAWSAGRDYGYTF.

The chain recombines TRBV19 with TRBJ2-7, with TRBD1 matching 7 bases. CDR1 is LNHDA, CDR2 SQIVND, per germline (reference sequence). The V gene end was trimmed by 4 bases and the J gene end by 0 bases; junction bases not matched to a gene: 6. There are 15 residues in the CDR3. As DNA, the CDR3 is TGTGCCAGTAGTACCCGGGACAGTAACTCCTACGAGCAGTACTTC. This translates into CASSTRDSNSYEQYF.

The chain links TRBV5-4 to TRBJ1-3; D not resolved. V lost 7 bases, J lost 0 bases, and 8 bases lay in between. The V gene's germline CDR1 is SGHNT and CDR2 YYREEE (reference sequence). The CDR3 length is 13 residues. The CDR3 DNA sequence: TGTGCCAGCGGGGAGATCTCTGGAAACACCATATATTTT. Translation gives CASGEISGNTIYF.

The chain joins TRBV30 to TRBJ2-5, with D unresolved. CDR1 and CDR2 from the germline V gene are GTSNPN and SVGIG (reference sequence). The V end lost 0 bases, the J end lost 4 bases, and 9 bases lay between the germline ends. This CDR3 contains 13 residues. DNA for the CDR3: TGTGCCTGGAGTGTACTTGCTTCAGAGACCCAGTACTTC. Its translation is CAWSVLASETQYF.

V is TRBV30 and J is TRBJ1-3; D not certain. Germline V gene lookup returns CDR1 GTSNPN and CDR2 SVGIG (reference sequence). CDR3 length: 17 residues. V gave up 4 bases and J gave up 0 bases, with 19 bases separating them. The DNA of the CDR3 is TGTGCCTGGACGAAAGAGAAGTGGATTAGCTCTGGAAACACCATATATTTT. Its translation is CAWTKEKWISSGNTIYF.

This chain connects TRBV5-1 to TRBJ1-1; 7 nucleotides line up with TRBD1. The germline CDR1 and CDR2 sequences are SGHRS and YFSETQ. The CDR3 has 14 residues. V lost 0 bases, J lost 6 bases, and 5 bases stayed unmatched. CDR3 amino acids: CASSLAYRGSEAFF. In nucleotides, the CDR3 is TGCGCCAGCAGCTTGGCCTACAGGGGATCTGAAGCTTTCTTT.

The gene calls are TRBV11-2 and TRBJ1-4, with D possibly matching TRBD1 (6 bases). Deletions cut 6 bases from V and 0 bases from J, with 8 bases between. This CDR3 comprises 14 residues. Germline-derived CDR1 and CDR2 are SGHAT and FQNNGV. The CDR3 protein is CASRRQATNEKLFF. Written as DNA, the CDR3 is TGTGCCAGCAGAAGACAGGCAACTAATGAAAAACTGTTTTTT.

The rearrangement uses TRBV6-5 and TRBJ1-2; 8 bases align to TRBD1. Germline V lookup: CDR1 MNHEY, CDR2 SVGAGI. CDR3 length equals 15 residues. V dropped 0 bases and J dropped 6; count of bases not matched to a gene: 6. Here the CDR3 DNA reads TGTGCCAGCAGTTACTCTTTTCGACAGGGGAATGGCTACACCTTC. Translating gives CASSYSFRQGNGYTF.

The chain is built from TRBV11-3 and TRBJ2-1; 9 bases are a match to TRBD1. The V and J ends lost 5 bases and 4 bases, in that order; junction bases with no gene match: 6. The CDR3 spans 15 residues. Germline CDR1 is SGHNT and CDR2 is YENEEA. CDR3 coding DNA: TGTGCCAGCAGCCCCGGGACAGGGAGTTACAATGAGCAGTTCTTC. Its translation: CASSPGTGSYNEQFF.

The chain has TRBV7-2 and TRBJ1-2; tentative D call: TRBD1 (5 bases). Trimming took 6 bases from V and 1 from J, leaving 18 bases between them. Per the germline V gene, CDR1 is SGHTA and CDR2 is FQGNSA. The CDR3 runs to 16 residues. The CDR3 reads CASSPSGRALNYGYTF. The CDR3 DNA reads as TGTGCCAGCAGTCCCAGCGGCAGGGCGCTTAACTATGGCTACACCTTC.

The chain has TRBV27 and TRBJ2-4; D is tentatively TRBD1 or TRBD2 (5 bases each). Trimming stripped 4 bases from V and 0 bases from J, with 19 bases between. The CDR3 consists of 18 residues. The germline gives CDR1 MNHEY, CDR2 SMNVEV (reference sequence). CDR3 sequence (DNA): TGTGCCAGCAGTTATGGGGGTTCCGGCGACTTAGCCAAAAACATTCAGTACTTC. This encodes CASSYGGSGDLAKNIQYF.

The chain has TRBV6-5 and TRBJ2-1, with a weak D call TRBD2 (6 bases). The germline V and J ends were trimmed by 6 bases and 0 bases, with 12 bases remaining between them. The CDR3 is 15 residues long. From germline, CDR1 is MNHEY and CDR2 SVGAGI. The CDR3 loop reads CASSHTSNSYNEQFF. In DNA, the CDR3 is TGTGCCAGCAGCCATACTAGCAACTCCTACAATGAGCAGTTCTTC.

This clone was picked up a small number of times. V usage is TRBV5-1 and J usage is TRBJ2-2; D is possibly TRBD2 (5 bases). The CDR3 consists of 14 residues. Trimming pared 1 base from V and 6 bases from J, leaving 10 bases between. The V gene's germline CDR1 is SGHRS and CDR2 YFSETQ. The CDR3 nucleotides read TGCGCCAGCAGCTTGACCGGGGTGGCCGGGGAGCTGTTTTTT. Its translation is CASSLTGVAGELFF.

This clone was counted a single time. The chain is built from TRBV28 and TRBJ2-1, with D possibly TRBD1 on 6 matching bases. Trimming removed 8 bases at V and 0 bases at J, with 11 bases between. This CDR3 has 14 amino acids. Looked up from germline, CDR1 is MDHEN and CDR2 is SYDVKM. The CDR3 DNA sequence: TGTGCCAGCCGAACAGGGATCTCCTACAATGAGCAGTTCTTC. As protein: CASRTGISYNEQFF.

In nucleotides, the CDR3 is TGTGCCAGCAGGCGGCGGGGGATTACTGAAGCTTTCTTT. Amino acid sequence: CASRRRGITEAFF. The chain links TRBV6-6 to TRBJ1-1; perhaps TRBD1 as D (5 bases). Germline V CDR1 and CDR2: MNHNY, SVGAGI (reference sequence). The CDR3 extends over 13 amino acids. V was shortened by 6 bases and J by 5 bases, with 13 bases between the two germline ends.

This clone has only one observation. The chain uses TRBV7-2 and TRBJ2-5; 13 bases line up with TRBD2. CDR3 length: 18 residues. CDR1 and CDR2 from the germline V gene are SGHTA and FQGNSA. The J segment lost 4 bases and the V segment lost 5 bases, leaving 13 bases of the junction unmatched. CDR3 DNA: TGTGCCAGCAGCCCCCACGGACTAGCGGGGGCCACTACAGAGACCCAGTACTTC. It encodes CASSPHGLAGATTETQYF.